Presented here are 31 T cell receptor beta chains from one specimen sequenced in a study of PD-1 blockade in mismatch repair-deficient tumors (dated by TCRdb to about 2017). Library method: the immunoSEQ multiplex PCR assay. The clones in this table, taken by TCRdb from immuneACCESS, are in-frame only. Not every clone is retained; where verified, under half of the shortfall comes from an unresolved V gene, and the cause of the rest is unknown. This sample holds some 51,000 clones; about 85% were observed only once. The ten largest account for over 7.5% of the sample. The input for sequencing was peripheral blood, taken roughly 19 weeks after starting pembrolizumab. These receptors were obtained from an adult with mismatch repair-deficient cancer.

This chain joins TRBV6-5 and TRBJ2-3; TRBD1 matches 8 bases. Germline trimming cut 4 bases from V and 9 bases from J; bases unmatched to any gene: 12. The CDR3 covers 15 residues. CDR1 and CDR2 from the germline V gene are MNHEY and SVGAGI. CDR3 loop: CASSSEAGGGLTQYF. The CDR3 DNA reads TGTGCCAGCAGTTCGGAGGCAGGGGGCGGTTTGACGCAGTATTTT.

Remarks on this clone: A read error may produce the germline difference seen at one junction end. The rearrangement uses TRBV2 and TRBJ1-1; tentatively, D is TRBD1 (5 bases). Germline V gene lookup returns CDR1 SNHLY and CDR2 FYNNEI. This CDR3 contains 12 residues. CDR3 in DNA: TGTGCCAGCCGTGACAGCCTTACTGAAGCTTTCTTT. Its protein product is CASRDSLTEAFF. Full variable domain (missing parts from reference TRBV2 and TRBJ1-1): EPEVTQTPSHQVTQMGQEVILRCVPISNHLYFYWYRQILGQKVEFLVSFYNNEISEKSEIFDDQFSVERPDGSNFTLKIRSTKLEDSAMYFCASRDSLTEAFFGQGTRLTVV.

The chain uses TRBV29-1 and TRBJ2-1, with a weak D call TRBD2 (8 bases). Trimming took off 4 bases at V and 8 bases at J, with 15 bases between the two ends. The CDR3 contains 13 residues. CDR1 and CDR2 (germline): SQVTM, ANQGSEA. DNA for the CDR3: TGCAGCGTTGGCGGGAGGACAGGCTATGAGCAGTTCTTC. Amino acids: CSVGGRTGYEQFF.

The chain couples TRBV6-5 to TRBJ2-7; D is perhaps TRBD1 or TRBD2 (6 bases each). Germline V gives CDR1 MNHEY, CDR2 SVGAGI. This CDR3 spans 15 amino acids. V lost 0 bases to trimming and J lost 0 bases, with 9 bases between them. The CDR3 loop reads CASSYSSGASYEQYF. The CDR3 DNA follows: TGTGCCAGCAGTTACTCATCGGGGGCCTCCTACGAGCAGTACTTC.

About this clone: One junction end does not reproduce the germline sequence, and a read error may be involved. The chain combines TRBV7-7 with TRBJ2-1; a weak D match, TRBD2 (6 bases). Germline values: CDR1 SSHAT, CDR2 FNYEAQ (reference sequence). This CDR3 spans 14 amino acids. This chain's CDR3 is CASSLGTGLDEQFF. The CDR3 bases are TGTGCTAGCAGCTTAGGGACTGGGCTGGATGAGCAGTTCTTC.

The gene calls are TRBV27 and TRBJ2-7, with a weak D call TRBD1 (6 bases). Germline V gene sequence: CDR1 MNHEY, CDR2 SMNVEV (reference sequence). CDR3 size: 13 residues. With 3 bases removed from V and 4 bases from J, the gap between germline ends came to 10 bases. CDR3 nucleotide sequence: TGTGCCAGCAGTTTGGCCAGGGGTTACGAGCAGTACTTC. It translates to CASSLARGYEQYF.

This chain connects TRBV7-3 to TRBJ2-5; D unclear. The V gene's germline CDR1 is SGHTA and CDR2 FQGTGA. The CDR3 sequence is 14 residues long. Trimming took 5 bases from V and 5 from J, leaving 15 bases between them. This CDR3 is CASSRTGYGETQYF. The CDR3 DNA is TGTGCCAGCAGCCGAACGGGTTATGGGGAGACCCAGTACTTC.

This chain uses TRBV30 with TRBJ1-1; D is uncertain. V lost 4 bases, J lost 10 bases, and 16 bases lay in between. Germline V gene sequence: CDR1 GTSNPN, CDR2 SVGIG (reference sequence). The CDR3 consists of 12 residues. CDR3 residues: CAWMHEVRGAFF. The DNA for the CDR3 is TGTGCCTGGATGCACGAGGTCAGAGGAGCTTTCTTT.

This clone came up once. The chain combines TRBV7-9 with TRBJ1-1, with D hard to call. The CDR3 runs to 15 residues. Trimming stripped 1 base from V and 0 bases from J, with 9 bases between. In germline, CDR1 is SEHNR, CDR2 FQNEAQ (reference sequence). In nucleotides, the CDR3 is TGTGCCAGCAGCTTAGGGATCAACATGAACACTGAAGCTTTCTTT. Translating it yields CASSLGINMNTEAFF.

For the CDR3, the DNA is TGTGCCAGCAGCATTAGCGGGGACTACAATGAGCAGTTCTTC. Amino acid sequence: CASSISGDYNEQFF. V gene TRBV7-6 combines with J gene TRBJ2-1, with TRBD2 identical over 8 bases. CDR1 SGHVS and CDR2 FNYEAQ come from the germline V gene. Trimming at V came to 5 bases and at J to 3 bases, leaving 3 bases not matched to a gene. The CDR3 is 14 amino acids.

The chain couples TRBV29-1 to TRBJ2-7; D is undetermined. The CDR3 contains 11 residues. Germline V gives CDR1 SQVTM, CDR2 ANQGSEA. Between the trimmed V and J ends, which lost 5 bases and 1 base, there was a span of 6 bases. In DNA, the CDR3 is TGCAGCGTTAGGGATTCCTACGAGCAGTACTTC. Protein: CSVRDSYEQYF.

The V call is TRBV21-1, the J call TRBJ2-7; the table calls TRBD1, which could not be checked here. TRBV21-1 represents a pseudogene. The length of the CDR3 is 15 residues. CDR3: CASLKGGREEYEQYF. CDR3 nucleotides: TGTGCCAGTCTTAAAGGGGGCAGGGAGGAGTACGAGCAGTACTTC.

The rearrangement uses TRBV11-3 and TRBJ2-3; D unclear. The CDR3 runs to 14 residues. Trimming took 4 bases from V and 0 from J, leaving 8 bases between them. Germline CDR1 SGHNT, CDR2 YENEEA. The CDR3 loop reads CASSSFRSTDTQYF. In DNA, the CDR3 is TGTGCCAGCAGCTCATTTCGCAGCACAGATACGCAGTATTTT.

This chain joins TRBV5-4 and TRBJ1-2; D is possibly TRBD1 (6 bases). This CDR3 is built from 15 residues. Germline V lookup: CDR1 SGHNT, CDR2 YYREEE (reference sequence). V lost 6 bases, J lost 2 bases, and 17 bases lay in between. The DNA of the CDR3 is TGTGCCAGCATCGGCCCCAAAGGGGGAAACTATGGCTACACCTTC. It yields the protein CASIGPKGGNYGYTF.

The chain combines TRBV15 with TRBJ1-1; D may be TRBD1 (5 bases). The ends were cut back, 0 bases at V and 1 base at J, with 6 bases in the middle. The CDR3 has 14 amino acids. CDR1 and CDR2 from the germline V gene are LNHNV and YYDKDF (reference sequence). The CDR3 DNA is TGTGCCACCAGCAGAGATAGGGGGAACACTGAAGCTTTCTTT. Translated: CATSRDRGNTEAFF.

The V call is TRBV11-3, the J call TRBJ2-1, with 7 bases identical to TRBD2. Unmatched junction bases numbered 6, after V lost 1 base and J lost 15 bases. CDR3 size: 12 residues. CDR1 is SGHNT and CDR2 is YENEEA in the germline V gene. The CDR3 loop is CASSLGPSGLFF. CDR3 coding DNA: TGTGCCAGCAGCTTAGGTCCTAGCGGCCTGTTCTTC.

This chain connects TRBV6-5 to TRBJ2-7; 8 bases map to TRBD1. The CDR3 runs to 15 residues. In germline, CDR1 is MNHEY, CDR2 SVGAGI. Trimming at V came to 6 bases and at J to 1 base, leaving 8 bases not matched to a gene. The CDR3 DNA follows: TGTGCCAGCAGACCCACCGGGACAGGATCCTACGAGCAGTACTTC. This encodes CASRPTGTGSYEQYF.

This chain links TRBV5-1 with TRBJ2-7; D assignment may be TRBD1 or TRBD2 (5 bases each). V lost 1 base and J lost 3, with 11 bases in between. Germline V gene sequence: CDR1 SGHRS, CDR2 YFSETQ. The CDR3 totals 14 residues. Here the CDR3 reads CASSLTGANYEQYF. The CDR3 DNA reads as TGCGCCAGCAGCTTGACCGGGGCAAACTACGAGCAGTACTTC.

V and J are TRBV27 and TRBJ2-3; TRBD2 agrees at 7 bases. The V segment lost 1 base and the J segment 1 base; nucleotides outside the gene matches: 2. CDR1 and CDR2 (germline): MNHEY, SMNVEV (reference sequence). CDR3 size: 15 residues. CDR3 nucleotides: TGTGCCAGCAGTTTATGGGGGGGACGCACAGATACGCAGTATTTT. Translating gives CASSLWGGRTDTQYF.

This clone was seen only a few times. CDR3 sequence: CASRRGVQGPTGELFF. The CDR3, as DNA: TGTGCCAGCAGGAGAGGCGTCCAGGGCCCCACCGGGGAGCTGTTTTTT. This chain uses TRBV27 with TRBJ2-2, with D tentatively TRBD1 (5 bases). V dropped 6 bases and J dropped 4 bases, with 18 bases sitting between them. Per germline, CDR1 MNHEY and CDR2 SMNVEV (reference sequence). The CDR3 contains 16 residues.

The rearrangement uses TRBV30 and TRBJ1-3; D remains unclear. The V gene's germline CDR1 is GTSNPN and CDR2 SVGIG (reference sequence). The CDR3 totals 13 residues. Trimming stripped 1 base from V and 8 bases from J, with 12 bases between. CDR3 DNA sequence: TGTGCCTGGAGTGCGGGGATGACTGACACCATATATTTT. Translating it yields CAWSAGMTDTIYF.

As DNA, the CDR3 is TGTGCCAGCAGCCCAGGGACTAGACCCACGGATACGCAGTATTTT. This translates into CASSPGTRPTDTQYF. V usage is TRBV11-3 and J usage is TRBJ2-3, with 8 bases fitting TRBD2. CDR1 is SGHNT, CDR2 YENEEA, per germline. There are 15 residues in the CDR3. Trimming took 5 bases from V and 6 from J; bases not matched to a gene: 10.

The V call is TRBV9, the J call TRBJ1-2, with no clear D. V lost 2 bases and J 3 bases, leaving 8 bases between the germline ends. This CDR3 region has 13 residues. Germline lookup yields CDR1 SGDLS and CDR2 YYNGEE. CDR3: CASSVGSHYGYTF. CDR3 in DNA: TGTGCCAGCAGCGTGGGCAGCCACTATGGCTACACCTTC.

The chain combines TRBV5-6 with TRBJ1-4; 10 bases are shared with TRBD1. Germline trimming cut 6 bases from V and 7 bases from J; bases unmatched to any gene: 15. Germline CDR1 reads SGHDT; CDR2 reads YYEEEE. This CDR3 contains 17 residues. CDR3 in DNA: TGTGCCAGCACCCGATACTATACCGGGACAGGGGTTGAAAAACTGTTTTTT. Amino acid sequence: CASTRYYTGTGVEKLFF.

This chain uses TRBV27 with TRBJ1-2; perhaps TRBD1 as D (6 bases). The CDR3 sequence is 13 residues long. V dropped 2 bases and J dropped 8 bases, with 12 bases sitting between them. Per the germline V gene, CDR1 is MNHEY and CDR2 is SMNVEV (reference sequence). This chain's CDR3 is CASSLRQGFGYTF. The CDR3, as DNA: TGTGCCAGCAGTTTACGGCAGGGGTTCGGCTACACCTTC.

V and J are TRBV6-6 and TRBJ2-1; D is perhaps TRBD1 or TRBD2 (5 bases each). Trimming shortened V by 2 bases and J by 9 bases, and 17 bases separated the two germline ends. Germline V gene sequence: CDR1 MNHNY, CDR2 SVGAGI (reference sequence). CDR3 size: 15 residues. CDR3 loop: CASSYPASLGGEQFF. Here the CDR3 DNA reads TGTGCCAGCAGTTACCCGGCTAGCCTTGGGGGTGAGCAGTTCTTC.

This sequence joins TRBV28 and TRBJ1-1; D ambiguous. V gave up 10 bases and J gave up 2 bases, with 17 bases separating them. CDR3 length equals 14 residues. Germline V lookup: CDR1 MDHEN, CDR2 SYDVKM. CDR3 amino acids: CATLKDLRNTEAFF. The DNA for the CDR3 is TGTGCCACTCTAAAGGATCTTCGAAACACTGAAGCTTTCTTT.

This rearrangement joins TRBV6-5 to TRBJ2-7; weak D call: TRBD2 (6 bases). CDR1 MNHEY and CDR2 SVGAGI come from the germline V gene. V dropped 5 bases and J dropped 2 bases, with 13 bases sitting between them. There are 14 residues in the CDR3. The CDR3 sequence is CASSGGTATYEQYF. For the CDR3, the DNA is TGTGCCAGCAGTGGAGGGACTGCCACCTACGAGCAGTACTTC.

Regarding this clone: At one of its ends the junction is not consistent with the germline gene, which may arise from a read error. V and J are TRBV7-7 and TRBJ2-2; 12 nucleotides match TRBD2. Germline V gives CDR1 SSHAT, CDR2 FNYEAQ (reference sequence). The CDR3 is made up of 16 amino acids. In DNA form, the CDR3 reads TGTGCTAGCAGCCCTCGACTAGCGGGAGCGGTCGGGGAGCTGTTTTTT. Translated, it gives CASSPRLAGAVGELFF.

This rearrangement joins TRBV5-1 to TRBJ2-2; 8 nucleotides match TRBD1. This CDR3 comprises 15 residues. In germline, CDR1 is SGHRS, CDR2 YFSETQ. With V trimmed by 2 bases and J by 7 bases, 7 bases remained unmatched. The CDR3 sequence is CASSFQDRGVGELFF. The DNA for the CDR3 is TGCGCCAGCAGCTTCCAAGACAGGGGAGTCGGGGAGCTGTTTTTT.

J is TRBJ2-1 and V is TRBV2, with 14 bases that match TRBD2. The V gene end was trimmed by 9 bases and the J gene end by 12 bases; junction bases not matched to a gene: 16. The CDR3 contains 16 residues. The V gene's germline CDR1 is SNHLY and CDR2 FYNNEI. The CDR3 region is CARGQGGTSGSKSQFF. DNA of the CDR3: TGTGCCAGAGGACAGGGGGGGACTAGCGGGAGTAAATCGCAGTTCTTC.